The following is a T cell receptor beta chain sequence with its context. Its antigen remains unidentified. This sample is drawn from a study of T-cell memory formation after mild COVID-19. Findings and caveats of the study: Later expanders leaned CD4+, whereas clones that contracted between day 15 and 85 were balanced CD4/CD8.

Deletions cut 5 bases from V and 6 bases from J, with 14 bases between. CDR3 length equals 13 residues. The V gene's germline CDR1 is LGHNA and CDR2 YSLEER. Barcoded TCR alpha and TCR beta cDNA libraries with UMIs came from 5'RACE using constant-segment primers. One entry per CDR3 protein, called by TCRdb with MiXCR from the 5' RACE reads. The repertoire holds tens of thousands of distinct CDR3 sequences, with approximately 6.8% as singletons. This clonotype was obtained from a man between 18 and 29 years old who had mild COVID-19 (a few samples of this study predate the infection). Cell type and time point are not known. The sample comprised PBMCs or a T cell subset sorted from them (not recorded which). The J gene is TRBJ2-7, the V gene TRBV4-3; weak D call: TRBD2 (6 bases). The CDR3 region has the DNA TGCGCCAGCAGCGCCCAAACTAGCTTCGAGCAGTACTTC. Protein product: CASSAQTSFEQYF.